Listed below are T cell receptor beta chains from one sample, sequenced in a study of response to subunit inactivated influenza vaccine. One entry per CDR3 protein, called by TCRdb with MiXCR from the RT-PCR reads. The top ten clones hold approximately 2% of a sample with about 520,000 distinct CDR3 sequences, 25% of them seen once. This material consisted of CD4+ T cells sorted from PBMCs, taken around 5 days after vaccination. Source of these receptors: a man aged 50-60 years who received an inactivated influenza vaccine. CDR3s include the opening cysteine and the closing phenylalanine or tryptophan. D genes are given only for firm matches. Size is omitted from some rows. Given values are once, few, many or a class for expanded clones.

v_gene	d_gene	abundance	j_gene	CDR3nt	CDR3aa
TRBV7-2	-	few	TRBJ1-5	TGTGCCAGCAGCTTATTCCCCAGGGGAAGCAATCAGCCCCAGCATTTT	CASSLFPRGSNQPQHF
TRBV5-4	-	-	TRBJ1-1	TGTGCCAGCAGCCCTGGGGCAGCAATGAACACTGAAGCTTTCTTT	CASSPGAAMNTEAFF
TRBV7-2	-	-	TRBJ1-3	TGTGCCAGCAGCTCCCTTATAAACACCATATATTTT	CASSSLINTIYF
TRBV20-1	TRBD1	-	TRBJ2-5	TGCAGTGTCCTGGACAGGGGGTTCGAGACCCAGTACTTC	CSVLDRGFETQYF
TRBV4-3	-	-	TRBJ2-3	TGCGCCAGCAGCCAACCTGGGGCAGATACGCAGTATTTT	CASSQPGADTQYF
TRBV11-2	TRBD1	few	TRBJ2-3	TGTGCCAGCAGCTGGATGACAGGGTCGGCAGATACGCAGTATTTT	CASSWMTGSADTQYF
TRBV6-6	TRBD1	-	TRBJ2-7	TGTGCCAGCAGTTTACAGGGGTTGCACGAGCAGTACTTC	CASSLQGLHEQYF
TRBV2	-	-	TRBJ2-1	TGTGCCAGCGGGGCGTCGGGGCCGCAGTTCTTC	CASGASGPQFF
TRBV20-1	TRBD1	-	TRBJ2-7	TGCAGTGCTAGCACAGGGACAGGGGGCGCAGAGCAGTACTTC	CSASTGTGGAEQYF
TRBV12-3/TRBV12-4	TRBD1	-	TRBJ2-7	TGTGCCAGCAGAGAAGGACAGGGGGGCTACAATGAGCAGTACTTC	CASREGQGGYNEQYF
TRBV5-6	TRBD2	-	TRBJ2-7	TGTGCCAGCAGCTTGAGCCTAACTAGCGGGAGGACCCACGAGCAGTACTTC	CASSLSLTSGRTHEQYF
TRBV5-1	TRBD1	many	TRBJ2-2	TGCGCCAGCAGCATGACAGGGGGCACCGGGGAGCTGTTTTTT	CASSMTGGTGELFF
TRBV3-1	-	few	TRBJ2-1	TGTGCCAGCAGCCAAAGCATGGGGTATGAGCAGTTCTTC	CASSQSMGYEQFF
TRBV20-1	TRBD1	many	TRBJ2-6	TGCAGTGCTAGAGGTCGACAGGGCGACTCTGGGGCCAACGTCCTGACTTTC	CSARGRQGDSGANVLTF
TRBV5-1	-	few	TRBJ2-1	TGCGCCAGCAGTTCGAGCCCAGCCTACAATGAGCAGTTCTTC	CASSSSPAYNEQFF
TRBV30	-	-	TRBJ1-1	TGTGCCTGGAGGGATGGGACGGGGATAATAGGTCGTGAAGCTTTCTTT	CAWRDGTGIIGREAFF
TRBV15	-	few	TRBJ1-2	TGTGCCACCAGCAGAGGGGGGTACTATGGCTACACCTTC	CATSRGGYYGYTF
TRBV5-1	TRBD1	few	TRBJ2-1	TGCGCCAGCAGAGACACAGGGGTGGCGTTGAATGAGCAGTTCTTC	CASRDTGVALNEQFF
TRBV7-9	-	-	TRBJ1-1	TGTGCCAGCAGCCGAAACCAGGGCACTGAAGCTTTCTTT	CASSRNQGTEAFF
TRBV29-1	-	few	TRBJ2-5	TGCAGCGTTCGGCCAGGACAAGAGACCCAGTACTTC	CSVRPGQETQYF
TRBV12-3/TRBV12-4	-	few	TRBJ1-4	TGTGCCAGCAGTGATATGGGTGATGAAAAACTGTTTTTT	CASSDMGDEKLFF
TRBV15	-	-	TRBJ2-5	TGTGCCACCAGCAGAGATTTTGGGCAGGAGGAGACCCAGTACTTC	CATSRDFGQEETQYF
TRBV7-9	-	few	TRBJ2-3	TGTGCCAGCAGCTTAGATATTGTGTTGGGATCAGATACGCAGTATTTT	CASSLDIVLGSDTQYF
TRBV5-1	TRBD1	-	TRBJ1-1	TGCGCCAGCAGCCCCGACTCGGACAGGGGTAACACTGAAGCTTTCTTT	CASSPDSDRGNTEAFF
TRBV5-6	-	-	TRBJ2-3	TGTGCCAGCAGCCCGACAAATGGAGATACGCAGTATTTT	CASSPTNGDTQYF
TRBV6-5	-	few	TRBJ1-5	TGTGCCAGCAGTTACCCGTCCTGGGATCAGCCCCAGCATTTT	CASSYPSWDQPQHF
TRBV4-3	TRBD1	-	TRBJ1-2	TGCGCCAGCAGCCCCCTGACAGGGACTTATGGCTACACCTTC	CASSPLTGTYGYTF
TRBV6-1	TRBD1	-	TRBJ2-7	TGTGCCAGCAAGACAGGGGCCTCCCTAGGCGAGCAGTACTTC	CASKTGASLGEQYF
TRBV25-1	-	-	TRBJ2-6	TGTGCCAGCAGTGAATCCCGCTACTCTGGGGCCAACGTCCTGACTTTC	CASSESRYSGANVLTF
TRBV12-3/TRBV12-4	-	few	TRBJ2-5	TGTGCCAGCCAGGGACCCCAAGAGACCCAGTACTTC	CASQGPQETQYF
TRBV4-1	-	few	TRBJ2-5	TGCGCCAGCAGCCGGGTAGGACCGCAAGAGACCCAGTACTTC	CASSRVGPQETQYF
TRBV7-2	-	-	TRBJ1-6	TGTGCCAGCAGCCGCAGCTGGGGAGGGAATTCACCCCTCCACTTT	CASSRSWGGNSPLHF
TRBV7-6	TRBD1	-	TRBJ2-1	TGTGCCAGCAGCTCCCGGACAGGGAGGTACAATGAGCAGTTCTTC	CASSSRTGRYNEQFF
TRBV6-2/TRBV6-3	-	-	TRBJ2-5	TGTGCCAGCATTAAGGGACGGTGGGAGACCCAGTACTTC	CASIKGRWETQYF
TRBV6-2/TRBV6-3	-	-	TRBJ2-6	TGTGCCAGCAGTTACCGACTTATGGTCCCTGGGGCCAACGTCCTGACTTTC	CASSYRLMVPGANVLTF
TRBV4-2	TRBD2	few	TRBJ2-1	TGTGCCAGCAGCCCCAGGGAGGGACTAGCGGATATCAATGAGCAGTTCTTC	CASSPREGLADINEQFF
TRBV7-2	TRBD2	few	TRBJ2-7	TGTGCCAGCAGCCCCGGCGGGACTAGCAGCTACGAGCAGTACTTC	CASSPGGTSSYEQYF
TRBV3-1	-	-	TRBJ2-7	TGTGCCAGCAGCCAAGGGGCCCTAGCGCTCTACGAGCAGTACTTC	CASSQGALALYEQYF
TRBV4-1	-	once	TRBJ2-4	TGCGCCAGCAGCCGGCCCGCAGGGGACATTCAGTACTTC	CASSRPAGDIQYF
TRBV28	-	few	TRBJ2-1	TGTGCCACCACAGGACCCTTGGGCTCTTACAATGAGCAGTTCTTC	CATTGPLGSYNEQFF
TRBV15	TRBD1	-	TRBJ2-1	TGTGCCACAAAAACAGGGGGCTTCTACAATGAGCAGTTCTTC	CATKTGGFYNEQFF
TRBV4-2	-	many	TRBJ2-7	TGTGCCAGCAGCCAAGATGCCTACGAGCAGTACTTC	CASSQDAYEQYF
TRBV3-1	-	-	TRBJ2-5	TGTGCCAGCAGCATCCGGTCGGGGTTTTGGGAGACCCAGTACTTC	CASSIRSGFWETQYF
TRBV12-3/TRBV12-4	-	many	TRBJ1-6	TGTGCCAGCAGTTTATCAGTGGGTTCACCCCTCCACTTT	CASSLSVGSPLHF
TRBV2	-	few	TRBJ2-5	TGTGCCAGCAGTACGGAGACCCAGTACTTC	CASSTETQYF
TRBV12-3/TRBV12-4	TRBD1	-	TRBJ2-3	TGTGCCAGCAGCCGGGACAGGAGCACAGATACGCAGTATTTT	CASSRDRSTDTQYF